The 29 T cell receptor beta chains below come from one sample, sequenced in a study of shared clonotypes between healthy human individuals. Clones were sequenced by immunoSEQ multiplex PCR, and TCRdb holds only the in-frame ones, with some missing. Among 730,000 or so clones listed, 55% to 75% were seen once. The sequenced material came from memory CD4+ T cells sorted from blood. This sample's subset: CD45RA-negative fraction. These receptors were obtained from a woman in her thirties in good health.

The genes are TRBV19 and TRBJ2-3; 8 nucleotides align to TRBD1. This CDR3 has 15 amino acids. Germline values: CDR1 LNHDA, CDR2 SQIVND (reference sequence). Losses at the gene ends were 7 bases for V and 4 bases for J; bases not matched to a gene: 10. CDR3 nucleotides: TGTGCCAGTACCGGACAGGGAGTTGGCTCAGATACGCAGTATTTT. Translating it yields CASTGQGVGSDTQYF. Supplemented by reference TRBV19 and TRBJ2-3, the full variable domain reads DGGITQSPKYLFRKEGQNVTLSCEQNLNHDAMYWYRQDPGQGLRLIYYSQIVNDFQKGDIAEGYSVSREKKESFPLTVTSAQKNPTAFYLCASTGQGVGSDTQYFGPGTRLTVL.

This chain uses TRBV29-1 with TRBJ1-1, with TRBD1 as a possible D gene (6 bases). Trimming took off 7 bases at V and 0 bases at J, with 12 bases between the two ends. From germline, CDR1 is SQVTM and CDR2 ANQGSEA. CDR3 length: 13 amino acids. The DNA of the CDR3 is TGCAGCGCCCGGGGGCAGATGAACACTGAAGCTTTCTTT. Protein: CSARGQMNTEAFF. The full variable domain, completed using reference TRBV29-1 and TRBJ1-1, is SAVISQKPSRDICQRGTSLTIQCQVDSQVTMMFWYRQQPGQSLTLIATANQGSEATYESGFVIDKFPISRPNLTFSTLTVSNMSPEDSSIYLCSARGQMNTEAFFGQGTRLTVV.

The V call is TRBV5-1, the J call TRBJ2-2; 7 bases map to TRBD1. The CDR3 is 14 amino acids. V lost 8 bases, J lost 4 bases, and 8 bases stayed unmatched. The germline V gene has CDR1 SGHRS and CDR2 YFSETQ. CDR3 bases: TGCGCCAGTTTTCCGGGACAGAGCACCGGGGAGCTGTTTTTT. Residues: CASFPGQSTGELFF. The variable domain in full, with the rest retrieved from reference TRBV5-1 and TRBJ2-2, is KAGVTQTPRYLIKTRGQQVTLSCSPISGHRSVSWYQQTPGQGLQFLFEYFSETQRNKGNFPGRFSGRQFSNSRSEMNVSTLELGDSALYLCASFPGQSTGELFFGEGSRLTVL.

CDR3: CASSESTASNQPQHF. As DNA, the CDR3 is TGCGCCAGCAGTGAGTCGACAGCTAGCAATCAGCCCCAGCATTTT. The chain recombines TRBV10-2 with TRBJ1-5; possibly TRBD1 for D (5 bases). This CDR3 has 15 residues. Germline V gene data show CDR1 as WSHSY and CDR2 as SAAADI. The V end was cut by 0 bases, the J end by 0 bases, with 6 bases between.

CDR3 coding DNA: TGTGCCAGCCAAGTCTCCTACGAGCAGTACTTC. It specifies CASQVSYEQYF. The chain has TRBV28 and TRBJ2-7; D uncertain. Germline assignment: CDR1 MDHEN and CDR2 SYDVKM. V gave up 8 bases and J gave up 0 bases, with 5 bases separating them. The CDR3 is made up of 11 amino acids.

CDR3 loop: CASSGASGGPTREQFF. The CDR3 DNA is TGTGCCAGCAGTGGAGCGTCGGGAGGGCCCACCCGGGAGCAGTTCTTC. This chain joins TRBV2 and TRBJ2-1, with 8 bases that match TRBD2. J gave up 10 bases and V 4 bases, and 15 bases lay outside the gene matches. Germline V CDR1 and CDR2: SNHLY, FYNNEI. The CDR3 covers 16 residues.

The chain recombines TRBV18 with TRBJ2-1; 12 bases are a match to TRBD2. The length of the CDR3 is 20 residues. Per germline, CDR1 KGHSH and CDR2 LQKENI. With V trimmed by 0 bases and J by 8 bases, 17 bases remained unmatched. The CDR3 DNA reads as TGTGCCAGCTCACCACCGTCTGGCCGGGGGCGGACTAGCGGGAACCATGAGCAGTTCTTC. Amino acid sequence: CASSPPSGRGRTSGNHEQFF. The full variable domain, rest sourced from reference TRBV18 and TRBJ2-1, is NAGVMQNPRHLVRRRGQEARLRCSPMKGHSHVYWYRQLPEEGLKFMVYLQKENIIDESGMPKERFSAEFPKEGPSILRIQQVVRGDSAAYFCASSPPSGRGRTSGNHEQFFGPGTRLTVL.

This clone is a singleton in its sample. The chain uses TRBV5-1 and TRBJ2-2, with 13 bases that match TRBD2. Germline lookup yields CDR1 SGHRS and CDR2 YFSETQ. V lost 6 bases to trimming and J lost 5 bases; unmatched junction nucleotides: 4. This CDR3 contains 15 residues. CDR3 coding DNA: TGCGCCAGCATCCCGGGACTAGCGGGAACCGGGGAGCTGTTTTTT. Its translation is CASIPGLAGTGELFF.

This clone was observed once. This same CDR3 is encoded by further DNA sequences in the sample. V is TRBV18 and J is TRBJ2-1; the D gene could be TRBD1 or TRBD2 (5 bases each). The CDR3 length is 15 residues. Trimming removed 0 bases from V and 1 base from J, with 7 bases in between. CDR1 is KGHSH, CDR2 LQKENI, per germline. Here the CDR3 reads CASSPPGVSYNEQFF. The CDR3 nucleotides are TGTGCCAGCTCACCACCGGGGGTATCCTACAATGAGCAGTTCTTC. The complete variable domain, with remaining parts taken from reference TRBV18 and TRBJ2-1, reads NAGVMQNPRHLVRRRGQEARLRCSPMKGHSHVYWYRQLPEEGLKFMVYLQKENIIDESGMPKERFSAEFPKEGPSILRIQQVVRGDSAAYFCASSPPGVSYNEQFFGPGTRLTVL.

This clone was detected only a few times. One base away lies a much larger clone, so this may be a sequencing read error. The sample holds other DNA sequences that translate to the same CDR3. The rearrangement links TRBV11-2 to TRBJ2-7; 7 bases align to TRBD2. The CDR3 length is 14 residues. The trim removed 3 bases at V and 1 base at J, leaving 3 bases unmatched. CDR1 SGHAT and CDR2 FQNNGV come from the germline V gene. The CDR3 bases are TGTGCCAGCAGCTTTCAGCGGGATTCCTACGAGCAGTACTTC. Its translation is CASSFQRDSYEQYF. Combining the CDR3 with reference TRBV11-2 and TRBJ2-7 gives the whole variable domain EAGVAQSPRYKIIEKRQSVAFWCNPISGHATLYWYQQILGQGPKLLIQFQNNGVVDDSQLPKDRFSAERLKGVDSTLKIQPAKLEDSAVYLCASSFQRDSYEQYFGPGTRLTVT.

In this sample, this clone turned up a few times. The J gene is TRBJ1-1, the V gene TRBV28; 8 bases agree with TRBD1. This CDR3 has 16 amino acids. J gave up 4 bases and V 5 bases, and 12 bases lay outside the gene matches. Germline V gene data show CDR1 as MDHEN and CDR2 as SYDVKM. As DNA, the CDR3 is TGTGCCAGCAGTGCACCGGGACAGGCGTCCGGCACTGAAGCTTTCTTT. It is translated as CASSAPGQASGTEAFF.

The V gene is TRBV15, the J gene TRBJ1-4, with no clear D. Deletions cut 2 bases from V and 4 bases from J, with 17 bases between. The germline V gene encodes CDR1 LNHNV and CDR2 YYDKDF (reference sequence). This CDR3 comprises 17 residues. CDR3 residues: CATSRNYQTTGNEKLFF. The CDR3 region has the DNA TGTGCCACCAGCAGAAACTACCAGACAACGGGTAATGAAAAACTGTTTTTT.

V usage is TRBV6-5 and J usage is TRBJ1-5; D possibly corresponds to TRBD1 (6 bases). Trimming pared 0 bases from V and 7 bases from J, leaving 13 bases between. Germline V gene data show CDR1 as MNHEY and CDR2 as SVGAGI. This CDR3 has 15 residues. The CDR3 loop is CASSYSGEGVQPQHF. The DNA for the CDR3 is TGTGCCAGCAGTTACTCGGGAGAGGGGGTCCAGCCCCAGCATTTT.

This chain joins TRBV15 and TRBJ1-2, with TRBD1 matching over 11 bases. Germline V CDR1 and CDR2: LNHNV, YYDKDF (reference sequence). The CDR3 is made up of 15 amino acids. V lost 5 bases to trimming and J lost 3 bases; unmatched junction nucleotides: 5. CDR3 bases: TGTGCCACCAGCCAGGACAGGGGGCCATACTATGGCTACACCTTC. As protein: CATSQDRGPYYGYTF.

V usage is TRBV25-1 and J usage is TRBJ1-2; D is perhaps TRBD1 (5 bases). There are 15 residues in the CDR3. V was shortened by 4 bases and J by 4 bases, with 16 bases between the two germline ends. Germline loops: CDR1 MGHDK, CDR2 SYGVNS. DNA of the CDR3: TGTGCCAGCAGTGCCCAGGGACTGGGGGTCTATGGCTACACCTTC. As protein: CASSAQGLGVYGYTF.

This chain links TRBV11-2 with TRBJ2-7, with D maybe TRBD1 (6 bases). This CDR3 has 12 residues. CDR1 is SGHAT and CDR2 is FQNNGV in the germline V gene. V was cut by 5 bases and J by 7 bases, with 12 bases left in between. The CDR3 nucleotides are TGTGCCAGCAGCCCCTCCGACAGGGAGCAGTACTTC. Translation: CASSPSDREQYF.

This clone was picked up a small number of times. The V gene is TRBV7-9, the J gene TRBJ2-1; D not certain. The germline V and J ends were trimmed by 0 bases and 7 bases, with 13 bases remaining between them. Germline loops: CDR1 SEHNR, CDR2 FQNEAQ (reference sequence). The CDR3 is 15 residues long. CDR3 sequence (DNA): TGTGCCAGCAGCTTAGCCAACTCCCTGGGGAATGAGCAGTTCTTC. This codes for CASSLANSLGNEQFF.

The chain has TRBV18 and TRBJ2-1; 10 bases are shared with TRBD2. Germline V gene data show CDR1 as KGHSH and CDR2 as LQKENI. CDR3 size: 16 residues. Unmatched junction bases numbered 9, after V lost 5 bases and J lost 5 bases. For the CDR3, the DNA is TGTGCCAGCTCATCGAGGCTAGCGGGAGTCGACAATGAGCAGTTCTTC. Translated: CASSSRLAGVDNEQFF.

This sequence joins TRBV7-2 and TRBJ2-7, with 10 bases lining up with TRBD2. The ends lost 3 bases at V and 5 bases at J; junction bases unmatched: 10. CDR1 is SGHTA and CDR2 is FQGNSA in the germline V gene. CDR3 length: 16 residues. CDR3 in amino acids: CASSFHGTSVTNEQYF. CDR3 sequence (DNA): TGTGCCAGCAGCTTTCACGGGACTAGCGTAACTAACGAGCAGTACTTC.

The chain uses TRBV11-2 and TRBJ2-3; 10 bases align to TRBD2. J was trimmed by 0 bases and V by 4 bases; bases with no gene match: 7. Per the germline V gene, CDR1 is SGHAT and CDR2 is FQNNGV. The CDR3 totals 17 residues. DNA of the CDR3: TGTGCCAGCAGCTCTCTAGCGGGAGTCGATAGCACAGATACGCAGTATTTT. Translated: CASSSLAGVDSTDTQYF.

In the case of this clone: Other DNA sequences in the same sample also yield this CDR3. The gene calls are TRBV4-2 and TRBJ1-1; maybe TRBD1 (6 bases). Germline CDR1 and CDR2: LGHNA and YNFKEQ. The CDR3 spans 14 residues. V gave up 0 bases and J gave up 5 bases, with 10 bases separating them. CDR3 protein: CASSQDGQGTEAFF. CDR3 DNA: TGTGCCAGCAGCCAAGATGGGCAGGGGACTGAAGCTTTCTTT.

This rearrangement joins TRBV6-6 to TRBJ2-7; D gene ambiguous. In germline, CDR1 is MNHNY, CDR2 SVGAGI (reference sequence). The length of the CDR3 is 12 residues. Trimming removed 1 base from V and 3 bases from J, with 4 bases in between. Here the CDR3 DNA reads TGTGCCAGCAGTTACTTGAACTACGAGCAGTACTTC. Its translation is CASSYLNYEQYF.

In its sample, this clone was seen a few times. The V gene is TRBV7-8, the J gene TRBJ2-7; D gene unclear. Germline V CDR1 and CDR2: SGHVS, FQNEAQ. There are 13 residues in the CDR3. V shed 5 bases and J shed 7 bases, with 15 bases lying between them. CDR3 sequence (DNA): TGTGCCAGCAGCCCCGCCGCCGCCTGGGAGCAGTACTTC. Translated: CASSPAAAWEQYF.

A remark on this clone: Other DNA sequences within the sample encode an identical CDR3. This chain joins TRBV18 and TRBJ2-3; perhaps TRBD2 as D (6 bases). Trimming removed 3 bases from V and 1 base from J, with 11 bases in between. This CDR3 has 15 residues. Germline assignment: CDR1 KGHSH and CDR2 LQKENI. CDR3 sequence reads: CASSPTLAGTDTQYF. CDR3 DNA: TGTGCCAGCTCACCTACTTTAGCGGGCACAGATACGCAGTATTTT.

CDR3 sequence reads: CASSSTAQETQYF. As DNA, the CDR3 is TGTGCCAGCTCATCGACAGCCCAAGAGACCCAGTACTTC. This chain joins TRBV18 and TRBJ2-5; tentatively, D is TRBD1 (5 bases). Germline CDR1 reads KGHSH; CDR2 reads LQKENI. Trimming took 5 bases from V and 1 from J, leaving 8 bases between them. The CDR3 covers 13 residues. Together with reference TRBV18 and TRBJ2-5, the CDR3 gives the full variable domain: NAGVMQNPRHLVRRRGQEARLRCSPMKGHSHVYWYRQLPEEGLKFMVYLQKENIIDESGMPKERFSAEFPKEGPSILRIQQVVRGDSAAYFCASSSTAQETQYFGPGTRLLVL.

The rearrangement joins TRBV6-1 to TRBJ1-1; a possible D gene is TRBD1 (6 bases). Trimming removed 10 bases at V and 9 bases at J, with 15 bases between. CDR1 and CDR2 from the germline V gene are MNHNS and SASEGT. CDR3 length: 11 amino acids. The DNA of the CDR3 is TGTGCCACCGGGGGCAGGGCCAAAGCTTTCTTT. It codes for CATGGRAKAFF.

The J gene is TRBJ2-5, the V gene TRBV6-6, with D perhaps being TRBD1 or TRBD2 (5 bases each). V lost 5 bases, J lost 8 bases, and 9 bases lay in between. The CDR3 length is 11 residues. CDR1 and CDR2 (germline): MNHNY, SVGAGI (reference sequence). CDR3 coding DNA: TGTGCCAGCAGTGGGGGTGATACCCAGTACTTC. It translates to CASSGGDTQYF.

The rearrangement joins TRBV7-9 to TRBJ2-1; 9 bases match TRBD2. Unmatched junction bases numbered 9, after V lost 3 bases and J lost 0 bases. Germline CDR1 SEHNR, CDR2 FQNEAQ (reference sequence). The CDR3 length is 18 residues. CDR3 residues: CASSFQGREGHSYNEQFF. CDR3 sequence (DNA): TGTGCCAGCAGCTTTCAAGGGCGGGAGGGCCACTCCTACAATGAGCAGTTCTTC.

The V gene is TRBV7-9, the J gene TRBJ2-3; D gene unclear. The CDR3 covers 14 residues. Germline V gene data show CDR1 as SEHNR and CDR2 as FQNEAQ (reference sequence). V lost 10 bases to trimming and J lost 2 bases, with 16 bases between them. The CDR3 here is CATASALITDTQYF. DNA of the CDR3: TGTGCCACCGCGAGCGCATTAATCACAGATACGCAGTATTTT.